The clone carrying this TCR beta chain has only one observation. This record belongs to a study of blood T cell repertoires in COVID-19. The overall study: The United States, Italy and Spain were the sources of the acute and convalescent COVID-19 samples. Sample material is recorded as cDNA or gDNA derived from T cells, B-cell-depleted T cells, or PBMCs.

How the authors handled the data: Estimation of nucleated cell counts relied on the amplification of reference gene primers. TCRdb's table, derived via immunoSEQ multiplex PCR, lists solely in-frame clones and lacks some. The V and J calls and clone size come from that table; D and trimming were worked out from the DNA. Among 30,000 or so clones, roughly 88% were seen once, and the ten largest hold 1%. CDR1 SGDLS and CDR2 YYNGEE come from the germline V gene. V was cut by 5 bases and J by 1 base, with 9 bases left in between. This CDR3 is built from 13 residues. The chain has TRBV9 and TRBJ1-1, with D possibly being TRBD1 (5 bases). Sample: peripheral blood. This receptor was identified in a man between 70 and 80 years old with active or convalescent COVID-19. The CDR3 reads CASRRQPNTEAFF. The CDR3 DNA follows: TGTGCCAGCAGGAGACAGCCGAACACTGAAGCTTTCTTT.